Described below is a single T cell receptor beta chain sequence and its context. The target antigen is unknown. With 1 base removed from V and 2 bases from J, the gap between germline ends came to 12 bases. CDR3 length: 16 amino acids. CDR1 and CDR2 from the germline V gene are SGHTA and FQGNSA. This sample is part of a study of shared clonotypes between healthy human individuals. Study results and limitations: Clonotypes shared by all four sorted-subset donors had higher generation probabilities than non-shared clonotypes. Among donors, clonotype sharing was expected to be affected by sequencing depth. Sampling covered blood only; tissue repertoires likely differ.

TCRdb keeps only in-frame clones here, not all; method: immunoSEQ multiplex PCR. The sample records about 2.4 million clones, roughly 93% being singletons. This receptor was identified in a man aged 18 to 30 in good health. Some clones in this sample may be carry-over from other donors' samples. Material for sequencing was naive CD4+ T cells from PBMCs. As for subset: CD45RA+ positively selected. This chain connects TRBV7-2 to TRBJ2-1; the D gene could be TRBD1 or TRBD2 (6 bases each). Here the CDR3 reads CASSLGGAVPYNEQFF. CDR3 bases: TGTGCCAGCAGCTTAGGGGGGGCAGTCCCCTACAATGAGCAGTTCTTC.